This T cell receptor beta chain is drawn from a study of T cell responses to AZD1222 COVID-19 vaccine. Study outcomes and limitations: Nearly half of spike-specific TCRs reportedly target unmutated variant regions.

This table comes from immunoSEQ multiplex PCR, and its TCRdb copy is limited to in-frame clones, with some not included. Of 150,000 to 200,000 clones in the sample, roughly 90% were seen once. Comment on this clone: Its antigen is not identified.

Trimming shortened V by 5 bases and J by 7 bases, and 9 bases separated the two germline ends. Germline lookup yields CDR1 MNHEY and CDR2 SMNVEV (reference sequence). There are 12 residues in the CDR3. The sample here was peripheral blood, taken on day 0 of AZD1222 vaccination. This rearrangement joins TRBV27 to TRBJ2-1, with D uncertain. The TCR originated in an adult in good health. CDR3 loop: CASSVYGNEQFF. As DNA, the CDR3 is TGTGCCAGCAGTGTCTACGGGAATGAGCAGTTCTTC.